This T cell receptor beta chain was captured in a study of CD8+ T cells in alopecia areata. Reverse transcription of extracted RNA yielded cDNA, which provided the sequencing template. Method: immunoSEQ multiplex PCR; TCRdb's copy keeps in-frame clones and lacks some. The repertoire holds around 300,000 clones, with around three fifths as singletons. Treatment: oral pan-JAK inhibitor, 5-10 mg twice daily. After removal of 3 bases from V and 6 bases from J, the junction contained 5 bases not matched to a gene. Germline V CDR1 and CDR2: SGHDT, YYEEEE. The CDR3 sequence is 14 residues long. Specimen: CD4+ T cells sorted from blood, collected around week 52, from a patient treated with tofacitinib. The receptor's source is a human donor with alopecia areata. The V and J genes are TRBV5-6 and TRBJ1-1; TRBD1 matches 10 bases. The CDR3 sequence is CASSWTGGRPEAFF. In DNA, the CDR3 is TGTGCCAGCAGCTGGACAGGGGGTAGACCTGAAGCTTTCTTT.